The source of this T cell receptor beta chain is a study of blood T cell repertoires in COVID-19. Study information: The samples span acute and convalescent COVID-19 from the United States, Italy and Spain. T cells, B-cell-depleted T cells, or PBMCs provided the cDNA or gDNA that served as material.

V lost 4 bases to trimming and J lost 4 bases; unmatched junction nucleotides: 9. Germline CDR1 and CDR2: SGHDT and YYEEEE. This CDR3 spans 16 amino acids. Original processing notes: Reference gene primer amplification yielded estimated nucleated cell counts. Assay used: immunoSEQ multiplex PCR; TCRdb lists only in-frame clones, some missing. V, J and clone size derive from that table, while D and trimming were established from the DNA sequence. The data show roughly 270,000 clones, roughly 86% seen once. The receptor's source is a man between 18 and 29 years old with active or convalescent COVID-19. The rearrangement joins TRBV5-6 to TRBJ2-2; 8 bases fit TRBD1. Sequenced: peripheral blood. The CDR3 DNA follows: TGTGCCAGCAGCGTCAAGACAGGGGTTAGCACCGGGGAGCTGTTTTTT. Its translation is CASSVKTGVSTGELFF.